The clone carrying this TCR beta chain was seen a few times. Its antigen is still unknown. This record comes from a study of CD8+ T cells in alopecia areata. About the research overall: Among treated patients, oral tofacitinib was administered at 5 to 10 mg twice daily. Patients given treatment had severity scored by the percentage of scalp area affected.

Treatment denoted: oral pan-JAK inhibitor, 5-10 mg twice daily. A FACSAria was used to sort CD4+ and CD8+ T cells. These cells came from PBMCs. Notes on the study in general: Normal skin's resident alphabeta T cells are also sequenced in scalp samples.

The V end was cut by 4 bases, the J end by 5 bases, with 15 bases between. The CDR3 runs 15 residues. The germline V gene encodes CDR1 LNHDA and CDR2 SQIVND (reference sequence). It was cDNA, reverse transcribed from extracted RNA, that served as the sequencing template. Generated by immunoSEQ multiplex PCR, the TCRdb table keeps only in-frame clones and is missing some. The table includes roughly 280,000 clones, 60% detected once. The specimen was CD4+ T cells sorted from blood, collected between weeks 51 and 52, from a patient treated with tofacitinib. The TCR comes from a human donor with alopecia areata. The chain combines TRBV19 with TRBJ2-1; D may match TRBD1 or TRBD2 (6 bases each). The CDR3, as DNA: TGTGCCAGTAGTAACCCGGGGGCGGTGCACAATGAGCAGTTCTTC. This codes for CASSNPGAVHNEQFF.